One sample yielded the 2 T cell receptor beta chains listed below, sequenced in a study of T-cell memory formation after mild COVID-19. One entry per CDR3 protein, called by TCRdb with MiXCR from the 5' RACE reads. Of tens of thousands of distinct CDR3 sequences listed, around an eighth are singletons. Sequencing was performed on PBMCs or a T cell subset sorted from them (not recorded which). These receptors originate from an adult woman who had mild COVID-19 (a few samples of this study predate the infection). Cell type and time point are not known.

This clonotype was seen only once. The gene calls are TRBV24-1 and TRBJ1-1, with a possible D match to TRBD1 (5 bases). V was shortened by 5 bases and J by 3 bases, with 12 bases between the two germline ends. Germline V gene lookup returns CDR1 KGHDR and CDR2 SFDVKD. The CDR3 has 14 amino acids. CDR3 DNA sequence: TGTGCCACCAGTGCCCGGGGAGGGGACACTGAAGCTTTCTTT. Its protein product is CATSARGGDTEAFF.

This clonotype came up a few times. The gene calls are TRBV5-6 and TRBJ1-6; D gene uncertain. CDR3 size: 15 residues. The V and J ends lost 4 bases and 9 bases respectively, with 17 bases between them. CDR1 SGHDT and CDR2 YYEEEE come from the germline V gene. This CDR3 is CASSLTPASFSPLHF. The DNA of the CDR3 is TGTGCCAGCAGCCTTACTCCGGCATCTTTTTCACCCCTCCACTTT.